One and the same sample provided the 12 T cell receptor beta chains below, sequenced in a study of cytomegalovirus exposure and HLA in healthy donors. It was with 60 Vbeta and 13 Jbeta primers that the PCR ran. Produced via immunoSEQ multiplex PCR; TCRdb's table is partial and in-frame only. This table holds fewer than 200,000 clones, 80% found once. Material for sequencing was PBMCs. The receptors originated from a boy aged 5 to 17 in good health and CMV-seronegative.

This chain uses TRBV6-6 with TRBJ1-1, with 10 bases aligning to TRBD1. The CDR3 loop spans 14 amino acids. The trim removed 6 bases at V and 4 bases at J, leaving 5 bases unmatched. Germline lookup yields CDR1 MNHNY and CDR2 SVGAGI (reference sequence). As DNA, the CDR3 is TGTGCCAGCAGAGGGACAGGGGAGGTCACTGAAGCTTTCTTT. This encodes CASRGTGEVTEAFF.

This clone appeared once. The CDR3, as DNA: TGTGCCAGCAGCCCCCGGGGTCGAGAGACCCAGTACTTC. It encodes CASSPRGRETQYF. This sequence joins TRBV11-3 and TRBJ2-5, with a weak D call TRBD2 (5 bases). Germline CDR1 and CDR2: SGHNT and YENEEA. V lost 5 bases to trimming and J lost 4 bases, with 11 bases between them. The CDR3 sequence is 13 residues long. Drawing the rest from reference TRBV11-3 and TRBJ2-5, the complete variable domain is EAGVVQSPRYKIIEKKQPVAFWCNPISGHNTLYWYLQNLGQGPELLIRYENEEAVDDSQLPKDRFSAERLKGVDSTLKIQPAELGDSAVYLCASSPRGRETQYFGPGTRLLVL.

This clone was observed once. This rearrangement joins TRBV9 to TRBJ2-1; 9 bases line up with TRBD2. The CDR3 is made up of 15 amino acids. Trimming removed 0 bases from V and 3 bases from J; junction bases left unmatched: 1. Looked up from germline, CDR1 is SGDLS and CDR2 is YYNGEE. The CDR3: CASSVGSGSYNEQFF. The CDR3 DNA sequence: TGTGCCAGCAGCGTAGGTAGCGGGAGCTACAATGAGCAGTTCTTC.

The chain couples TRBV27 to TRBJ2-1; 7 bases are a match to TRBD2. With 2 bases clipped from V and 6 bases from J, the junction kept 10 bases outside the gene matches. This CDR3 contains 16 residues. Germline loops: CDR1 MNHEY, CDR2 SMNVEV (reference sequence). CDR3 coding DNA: TGTGCCAGCAGTTTACCTAGCGGAAGTAACCCCAATGAGCAGTTCTTC. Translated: CASSLPSGSNPNEQFF.

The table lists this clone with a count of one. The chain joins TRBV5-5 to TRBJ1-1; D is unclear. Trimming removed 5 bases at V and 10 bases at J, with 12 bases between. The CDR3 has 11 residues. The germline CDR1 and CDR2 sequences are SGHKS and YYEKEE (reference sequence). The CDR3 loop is CASSPDIGAFF. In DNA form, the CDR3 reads TGTGCCAGCAGTCCTGACATAGGAGCTTTCTTT. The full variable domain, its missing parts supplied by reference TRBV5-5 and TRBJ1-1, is DAGVTQSPTHLIKTRGQQVTLRCSPISGHKSVSWYQQVLGQGPQFIFQYYEKEERGRGNFPDRFSARQFPNYSSELNVNALLLGDSALYLCASSPDIGAFFGQGTRLTVV.

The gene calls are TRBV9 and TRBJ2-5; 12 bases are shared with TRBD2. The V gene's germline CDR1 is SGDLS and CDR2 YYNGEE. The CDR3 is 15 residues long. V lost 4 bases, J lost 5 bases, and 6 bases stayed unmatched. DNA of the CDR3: TGTGCCAGCAGCTCCCGGACTAGCGGGATGGAGACCCAGTACTTC. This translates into CASSSRTSGMETQYF. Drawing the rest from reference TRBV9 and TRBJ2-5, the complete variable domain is DSGVTQTPKHLITATGQRVTLRCSPRSGDLSVYWYQQSLDQGLQFLIQYYNGEERAKGNILERFSAQQFPDLHSELNLSSLELGDSALYFCASSSRTSGMETQYFGPGTRLLVL.

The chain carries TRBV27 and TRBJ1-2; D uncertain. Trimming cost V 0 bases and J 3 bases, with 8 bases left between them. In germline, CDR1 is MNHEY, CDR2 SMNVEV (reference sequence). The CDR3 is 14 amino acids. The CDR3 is CASSLSLGDYGYTF. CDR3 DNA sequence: TGTGCCAGCAGTTTATCTCTCGGGGACTATGGCTACACCTTC.

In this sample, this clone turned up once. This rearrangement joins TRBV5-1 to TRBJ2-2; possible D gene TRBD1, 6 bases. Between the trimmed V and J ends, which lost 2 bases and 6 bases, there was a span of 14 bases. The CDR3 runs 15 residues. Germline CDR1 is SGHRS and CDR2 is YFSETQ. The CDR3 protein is CASSLGEQGAGELFF. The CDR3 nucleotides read TGCGCCAGCAGCTTAGGGGAACAGGGTGCCGGGGAGCTGTTTTTT. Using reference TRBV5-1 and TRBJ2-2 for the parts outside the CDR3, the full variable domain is KAGVTQTPRYLIKTRGQQVTLSCSPISGHRSVSWYQQTPGQGLQFLFEYFSETQRNKGNFPGRFSGRQFSNSRSEMNVSTLELGDSALYLCASSLGEQGAGELFFGEGSRLTVL.

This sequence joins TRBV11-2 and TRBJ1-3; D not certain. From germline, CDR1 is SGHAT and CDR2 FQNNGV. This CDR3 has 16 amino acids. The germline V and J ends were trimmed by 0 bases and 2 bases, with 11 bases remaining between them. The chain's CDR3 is CASSLDPAGPGNTIYF. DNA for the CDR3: TGTGCCAGCAGCTTAGATCCGGCGGGTCCTGGAAACACCATATATTTT.

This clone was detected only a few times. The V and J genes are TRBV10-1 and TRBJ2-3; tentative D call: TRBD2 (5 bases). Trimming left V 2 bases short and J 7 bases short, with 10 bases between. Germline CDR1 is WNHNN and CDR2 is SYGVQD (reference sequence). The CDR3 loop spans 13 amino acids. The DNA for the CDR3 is TGCGCCAGCAGTGAGAGCGGTCGGTATACGCAGTATTTT. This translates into CASSESGRYTQYF.

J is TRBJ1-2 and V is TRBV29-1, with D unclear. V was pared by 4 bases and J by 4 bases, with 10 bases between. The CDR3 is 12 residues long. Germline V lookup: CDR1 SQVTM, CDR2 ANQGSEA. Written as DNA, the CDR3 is TGCAGCGTTGTTGTGGCAGGCTATGGCTACACCTTC. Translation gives CSVVVAGYGYTF.

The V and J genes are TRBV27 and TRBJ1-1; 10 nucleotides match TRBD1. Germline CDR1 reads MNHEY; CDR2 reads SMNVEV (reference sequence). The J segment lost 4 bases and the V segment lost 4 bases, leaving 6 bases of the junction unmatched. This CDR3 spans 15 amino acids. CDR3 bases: TGTGCCAGCAGTTCCTTGGGACAGGGGTTCACTGAAGCTTTCTTT. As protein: CASSSLGQGFTEAFF.